One sample yielded the 10 T cell receptor beta chains listed below, sequenced in a study of blood T cell repertoires in COVID-19. Measured with immunoSEQ multiplex PCR; TCRdb has only the in-frame clones, and not every one. The data hold about 300,000 clones, with about 93% observed a single time. The sequencing sample was made of PBMCs or T cells enriched from blood (not recorded which). The receptors originated from a woman aged 25 to 39 who had recovered from COVID-19.

The gene calls are TRBV7-9 and TRBJ1-4; TRBD1 agrees at 8 bases. V shed 1 base and J 8 bases; nucleotides not matched to a gene: 3. CDR1 and CDR2 (germline): SEHNR, FQNEAQ (reference sequence). This CDR3 region has 14 residues. The CDR3 DNA follows: TGTGCCAGCAGCTTAGTGGCAGGGGGCGAAAAACTGTTTTTT. It translates to CASSLVAGGEKLFF.

This chain joins TRBV7-2 and TRBJ1-5; D is perhaps TRBD1 (6 bases). The germline V gene encodes CDR1 SGHTA and CDR2 FQGNSA. V lost 1 base to trimming and J lost 2 bases, with 15 bases between them. The length of the CDR3 is 17 residues. The CDR3 loop is CASSLEGGGAGNQPQHF. CDR3 DNA sequence: TGTGCCAGCAGCTTAGAGGGCGGGGGGGCCGGCAATCAGCCCCAGCATTTT.

The chain employs TRBV6-5 and TRBJ1-1, with D unclear. Germline-derived CDR1 and CDR2 are MNHEY and SVGAGI. The ends were cut back, 0 bases at V and 0 bases at J, with 11 bases in the middle. The length of the CDR3 is 16 residues. CDR3 coding DNA: TGTGCCAGCAGTTACTCGACAAGTCAGATGAACACTGAAGCTTTCTTT. Amino acid sequence: CASSYSTSQMNTEAFF.

The chain couples TRBV6-5 to TRBJ2-7; 8 nucleotides align to TRBD2. This CDR3 has 13 amino acids. V trimming: 10 bases; J trimming: 4 bases; junction bases outside the gene matches: 9. Germline V lookup: CDR1 MNHEY, CDR2 SVGAGI. This CDR3 reads CAIGPSGSYEQYF. The CDR3 DNA reads TGTGCCATTGGTCCGAGCGGGAGTTACGAGCAGTACTTC.

This chain uses TRBV5-4 with TRBJ2-7, with 8 bases fitting TRBD1. Germline values: CDR1 SGHNT, CDR2 YYREEE (reference sequence). The CDR3 runs to 15 residues. V trimming: 4 bases; J trimming: 2 bases; junction bases outside the gene matches: 8. The CDR3 loop reads CASSLRQGLAYEQYF. The CDR3 DNA reads TGTGCCAGCAGCCTGAGACAGGGGCTCGCCTACGAGCAGTACTTC.

This clone appeared a single time. The J gene is TRBJ1-2, the V gene TRBV15; D gene unclear. Germline CDR1 and CDR2: LNHNV and YYDKDF (reference sequence). The V and J ends lost 0 bases and 4 bases respectively, with 6 bases between them. CDR3 length: 13 amino acids. The DNA of the CDR3 is TGTGCCACCAGCAGAGATACGGTCTATGGCTACACCTTC. This gives the protein CATSRDTVYGYTF.

The CDR3, as DNA: TGTGCCAGCAGTGATGATATTGGGACAGGGGGACTGCCCCAGCATTTT. It translates to CASSDDIGTGGLPQHF. The chain has TRBV25-1 and TRBJ1-5, with TRBD1 matching 11 bases. Germline V CDR1 and CDR2: MGHDK, SYGVNS. This CDR3 is 16 amino acids long. Unmatched junction bases numbered 10, after V lost 3 bases and J lost 9 bases.

V gene TRBV10-3 combines with J gene TRBJ2-1; TRBD1 is a possible D gene (6 bases). From germline, CDR1 is ENHRY and CDR2 SYGVKD. Trimming left V 7 bases short and J 2 bases short, with 12 bases between. CDR3 length: 14 amino acids. The CDR3 loop is CAIKRQDPYNEQFF. Here the CDR3 DNA reads TGTGCCATCAAGAGACAGGACCCCTACAATGAGCAGTTCTTC.

The genes are TRBV5-1 and TRBJ2-3, with D tentatively TRBD1 (5 bases). Germline V gives CDR1 SGHRS, CDR2 YFSETQ. The V end lost 0 bases, the J end lost 10 bases, and 15 bases lay between the germline ends. The CDR3 totals 14 residues. The CDR3 nucleotides are TGCGCCAGCAGCTTGGAAGGTCATCAGGGCGCGCAGTATTTT. Residues: CASSLEGHQGAQYF.

The genes are TRBV9 and TRBJ1-1; D uncertain. The CDR3 length is 15 residues. Germline lookup yields CDR1 SGDLS and CDR2 YYNGEE. The ends were cut back, 3 bases at V and 0 bases at J, with 12 bases in the middle. In DNA, the CDR3 is TGTGCCAGCAGCGATATGACACGCATGAACACTGAAGCTTTCTTT. Encoded protein: CASSDMTRMNTEAFF.